The 32 T cell receptor beta chains below all came from one sample that was sequenced in a study of blood T cell repertoires in COVID-19. Libraries were prepared by immunoSEQ multiplex PCR; TCRdb keeps only in-frame clonotypes and omits some of them. The data hold over 100,000 clones, with 80% to 85% observed a single time. What was sequenced was peripheral blood. These receptor sequences come from a woman aged 70-85 years with acute or convalescent COVID-19.

The gene calls are TRBV11-2 and TRBJ2-3; 7 bases fit TRBD2. J was trimmed by 3 bases and V by 2 bases; bases with no gene match: 5. CDR3 length: 15 amino acids. Germline V gene sequence: CDR1 SGHAT, CDR2 FQNNGV. CDR3 sequence: CASSLTGGSTDTQYF. The DNA of the CDR3 is TGTGCCAGCAGCTTAACGGGAGGATCAACAGATACGCAGTATTTT.

The chain combines TRBV11-1 with TRBJ2-7, with 7 bases fitting TRBD1. V lost 5 bases to trimming and J lost 5 bases; unmatched junction nucleotides: 9. Germline V CDR1 and CDR2: SGHAT, FQDESV (reference sequence). The CDR3 is 14 amino acids. CDR3 DNA: TGTGCCAGCAGCCCTAGACAGGGTGAGGACGAGCAGTACTTC. Translating it yields CASSPRQGEDEQYF.

The chain is built from TRBV6-1 and TRBJ2-7; 9 bases fit TRBD2. CDR1 is MNHNS and CDR2 is SASEGT in the germline V gene. CDR3 size: 16 residues. After removal of 2 bases from V and 4 bases from J, the junction contained 9 bases not matched to a gene. The chain's CDR3 is CASSERRGLAVYEQYF. In nucleotides, the CDR3 is TGTGCCAGCAGTGAACGGCGGGGACTAGCTGTGTACGAGCAGTACTTC.

This clone was found a few times. V is TRBV6-1 and J is TRBJ1-2; no definite D call. The CDR3 loop spans 14 amino acids. From germline, CDR1 is MNHNS and CDR2 SASEGT. Trimming cost V 2 bases and J 8 bases, with 15 bases left between them. DNA of the CDR3: TGTGCCAGCAGTGAATTGGAGGGATTAGGAGGCTACACCTTC. Protein product: CASSELEGLGGYTF.

This clone was counted a single time. This chain joins TRBV6-5 and TRBJ2-2; possible D gene TRBD2, 7 bases. V dropped 7 bases and J dropped 8 bases, with 17 bases sitting between them. CDR1 and CDR2 (germline): MNHEY, SVGAGI. The CDR3 extends over 14 amino acids. CDR3 protein: CASNQGGAYGELFF. The CDR3 DNA reads TGTGCCAGCAACCAAGGGGGGGCTTATGGGGAGCTGTTTTTT.

The genes are TRBV19 and TRBJ1-5; a possible D gene is TRBD1 (5 bases). CDR3 length: 17 residues. Germline assignment: CDR1 LNHDA and CDR2 SQIVND (reference sequence). V shed 0 bases and J shed 3 bases, with 15 bases lying between them. The chain's CDR3 is CASSIDPTYRINQPQHF. The CDR3 coding sequence is TGTGCCAGTAGTATAGACCCCACCTACAGGATCAATCAGCCCCAGCATTTT.

The chain uses TRBV7-9 and TRBJ2-5, with 12 positions matching TRBD1. Germline trimming cut 7 bases from V and 4 bases from J; bases unmatched to any gene: 7. Germline V gives CDR1 SEHNR, CDR2 FQNEAQ (reference sequence). This CDR3 is 15 amino acids long. The CDR3 sequence is CASTVGQGAGETQYF. The CDR3 DNA follows: TGTGCCAGCACCGTGGGACAGGGGGCGGGAGAGACCCAGTACTTC. The entire variable domain, with the rest obtained from reference TRBV7-9 and TRBJ2-5, is as follows: DTGVSQNPRHKITKRGQNVTFRCDPISEHNRLYWYRQTLGQGPEFLTYFQNEAQLEKSRLLSDRFSAERPKGSFSTLEIQRTEQGDSAMYLCASTVGQGAGETQYFGPGTRLLVL.

The J gene is TRBJ1-5, the V gene TRBV5-5; TRBD1 matches at 10 bases. J lost 5 bases, V lost 2 bases, and 7 bases had no gene match. CDR3 length: 16 amino acids. From germline, CDR1 is SGHKS and CDR2 YYEKEE (reference sequence). The DNA for the CDR3 is TGTGCCAGCAGCTTTGCCGGGACAGGGGTCGATCAGCCCCAGCATTTT. It codes for CASSFAGTGVDQPQHF.

This chain links TRBV5-1 with TRBJ2-5, with 9 positions matching TRBD2. Germline CDR1 reads SGHRS; CDR2 reads YFSETQ. The CDR3 covers 16 residues. J lost 1 base, V lost 2 bases, and 6 bases had no gene match. Here the CDR3 reads CASSLVAGDPQETQYF. The CDR3 DNA reads TGCGCCAGCAGCTTAGTAGCGGGAGACCCCCAAGAGACCCAGTACTTC.

This clone was detected only once. The CDR3, as DNA: TGTGCCAGCAGCTTAGGAACAGGGGACACTGAAGCTTTCTTT. Translating gives CASSLGTGDTEAFF. The chain joins TRBV7-9 to TRBJ1-1; 7 bases fit TRBD1. The CDR3 has 14 residues. With 1 base clipped from V and 3 bases from J, the junction kept 2 bases outside the gene matches. Germline CDR1 and CDR2: SEHNR and FQNEAQ (reference sequence).

V usage is TRBV11-2 and J usage is TRBJ2-7; 7 nucleotides align to TRBD1. CDR1 and CDR2 (germline): SGHAT, FQNNGV. CDR3 length: 14 amino acids. The J segment lost 2 bases and the V segment lost 1 base, leaving 2 bases of the junction unmatched. The DNA of the CDR3 is TGTGCCAGCAGCTTAGGACAGGGAACCTACGAGCAGTACTTC. Encoded protein: CASSLGQGTYEQYF.

The V call is TRBV10-3, the J call TRBJ1-1; D is undetermined. The CDR3 totals 13 residues. The V gene lost 6 bases and the J gene lost 0 bases, with 8 bases spanning the gap. Germline values: CDR1 ENHRY, CDR2 SYGVKD. The CDR3 DNA follows: TGTGCCATCAGGCGGGATATGAACACTGAAGCTTTCTTT. Amino acids: CAIRRDMNTEAFF.

This clone has a handful of counts. V and J are TRBV21-1 and TRBJ2-7; TRBD2, the table's D call, was not compared with the DNA. TRBV21-1 is recorded as a pseudogene. This CDR3 contains 19 residues. The CDR3 DNA sequence: TGTGCCAGCAGCAAACCCCGGTTGACGTCGCGGGATCTCTACTACGAGCAGTACTTC. It yields the protein CASSKPRLTSRDLYYEQYF.

This clone turned up a few times. The rearrangement uses TRBV7-8 and TRBJ1-1; no clear D. This CDR3 is built from 15 residues. V was shortened by 0 bases and J by 2 bases, with 10 bases between the two germline ends. CDR1 and CDR2 (germline): SGHVS, FQNEAQ. The DNA for the CDR3 is TGTGCCAGCAGCTTAGCGCTCGGGGTAAACACTGAAGCTTTCTTT. Translation gives CASSLALGVNTEAFF.

The V gene is TRBV6-5, the J gene TRBJ2-7; D possibly corresponds to TRBD2 (5 bases). V was trimmed by 6 bases and J by 2 bases, leaving 14 bases between them. The germline CDR1 and CDR2 sequences are MNHEY and SVGAGI. The CDR3 length is 14 residues. The CDR3 spells CASSRPDLTYEQYF. The CDR3 bases are TGTGCCAGCAGCCGGCCGGACTTAACCTACGAGCAGTACTTC.

Remarks on this clone: One end of the junction varies from germline; a read error may be responsible. The chain couples TRBV27 to TRBJ1-5; D is uncertain. This CDR3 has 13 residues. Germline loops: CDR1 MNHEY, CDR2 SMNVEV (reference sequence). This CDR3 reads CARSFYSNQPQHF. The CDR3 DNA sequence: TGTGCCCGCAGTTTTTATAGCAATCAGCCCCAGCATTTT.

V gene TRBV7-7 combines with J gene TRBJ2-7; TRBD1 matches 7 bases. V lost 5 bases and J lost 1; bases outside the gene matches: 8. The CDR3 has 15 residues. CDR1 and CDR2 from the germline V gene are SSHAT and FNYEAQ (reference sequence). Here the CDR3 DNA reads TGTGCCAGCAGCCGCCGGGACAGAGTTTCCTACGAGCAGTACTTC. Its protein is CASSRRDRVSYEQYF.

The V gene is TRBV11-2, the J gene TRBJ1-1, with 8 bases fitting TRBD1. Per the germline V gene, CDR1 is SGHAT and CDR2 is FQNNGV. This CDR3 has 16 residues. V shed 1 base, J shed 4 bases, and the junction held 8 bases outside the gene matches. The CDR3 bases are TGTGCCAGCAGCTTAGCAGGGGGCGCGGTGGGCACTGAAGCTTTCTTT. This gives the protein CASSLAGGAVGTEAFF.

This sequence joins TRBV9 and TRBJ1-2, with D perhaps TRBD1 (5 bases). V lost 4 bases to trimming and J lost 7 bases, with 17 bases between them. From germline, CDR1 is SGDLS and CDR2 YYNGEE. There are 14 residues in the CDR3. CDR3 bases: TGTGCCAGCAGCCGTCCGGGGGGGTTTGTTGGCTACACCTTC. Translating gives CASSRPGGFVGYTF.

This chain uses TRBV9 with TRBJ2-3, with a possible D match to TRBD1 (8 bases). In germline, CDR1 is SGDLS, CDR2 YYNGEE. V gave up 4 bases and J gave up 4 bases, with 19 bases separating them. This CDR3 is built from 16 residues. The CDR3 coding sequence is TGTGCCAGCAGCTACAGGGGGGGGGATCAAGCAGATACGCAGTATTTT. Its protein product is CASSYRGGDQADTQYF.

This clone was seen only once. The chain carries TRBV24-1 and TRBJ2-5, with TRBD2 identical over 12 bases. Germline V lookup: CDR1 KGHDR, CDR2 SFDVKD. The CDR3 is 16 amino acids. V gave up 4 bases and J gave up 3 bases; unmatched junction bases: 5. The CDR3 sequence is CATSERGLAGKETQYF. CDR3 in DNA: TGTGCCACCAGTGAGAGAGGACTAGCGGGAAAAGAGACCCAGTACTTC.

The chain recombines TRBV5-5 with TRBJ2-3, with 8 bases identical to TRBD2. The CDR3 runs to 16 residues. After removal of 0 bases from V and 8 bases from J, the junction contained 11 bases not matched to a gene. Germline CDR1 SGHKS, CDR2 YYEKEE (reference sequence). The CDR3 DNA follows: TGTGCCAGCAGCTTGGCCCGGGGGGGCTCCTTGAGTACGCAGTATTTT. This encodes CASSLARGGSLSTQYF.

J is TRBJ1-2 and V is TRBV6-5; TRBD1 matches 7 bases. V lost 6 bases and J lost 3; bases outside the gene matches: 4. The CDR3 totals 13 residues. Per the germline V gene, CDR1 is MNHEY and CDR2 is SVGAGI. For the CDR3, the DNA is TGTGCCAGCAGAACAGGGGAGTACTATGGCTACACCTTC. It encodes CASRTGEYYGYTF.

This chain uses TRBV28 with TRBJ1-1; the D gene is possibly TRBD1 (5 bases). V dropped 2 bases and J dropped 3 bases, with 16 bases sitting between them. Germline V CDR1 and CDR2: MDHEN, SYDVKM. CDR3 length: 16 residues. The CDR3 DNA sequence: TGTGCCAGCAGTTTACCCCTGCAGGGAGGGGACACTGAAGCTTTCTTT. The encoded protein is CASSLPLQGGDTEAFF.

V gene TRBV19 combines with J gene TRBJ1-3, with TRBD1 matching over 8 bases. V lost 7 bases and J lost 4; bases outside the gene matches: 6. The germline V gene encodes CDR1 LNHDA and CDR2 SQIVND (reference sequence). This CDR3 has 14 residues. The CDR3 region is CASKVRGPGNTIYF. Written as DNA, the CDR3 is TGTGCCAGTAAGGTCAGGGGGCCGGGAAACACCATATATTTT.

This chain connects TRBV19 to TRBJ2-2; tentatively, D is TRBD2 (7 bases). Germline V gene sequence: CDR1 LNHDA, CDR2 SQIVND (reference sequence). Trimming took off 6 bases at V and 4 bases at J, with 18 bases between the two ends. The CDR3 has 16 residues. CDR3 DNA sequence: TGTGCCAGTAGAAAAACAGGCGGGGGCAGCACCGGGGAGCTGTTTTTT. Residues: CASRKTGGGSTGELFF.

This chain links TRBV28 with TRBJ1-4, with a possible D match to TRBD1 (5 bases). CDR1 is MDHEN and CDR2 is SYDVKM in the germline V gene. V shed 2 bases and J shed 8 bases, with 12 bases lying between them. CDR3 length: 14 amino acids. The CDR3 region has the DNA TGTGCCAGCAGTTTAGGGGGGACGGGAGAAAAACTGTTTTTT. This encodes CASSLGGTGEKLFF.

This chain connects TRBV19 to TRBJ1-2, with TRBD1 matching over 8 bases. CDR1 and CDR2 from the germline V gene are LNHDA and SQIVND (reference sequence). V lost 7 bases, J lost 8 bases, and 9 bases stayed unmatched. The CDR3 contains 13 residues. The chain's CDR3 is CASTEGQGNGYTF. CDR3 DNA sequence: TGTGCCAGTACCGAAGGACAGGGCAACGGCTACACCTTC.

This clone occurred a few times. The V call is TRBV12-3 or TRBV12-4, the J call TRBJ2-7; TRBD1 agrees at 9 bases. Losses at the gene ends were 4 bases for V and 6 bases for J; bases not matched to a gene: 4. This CDR3 contains 13 residues. CDR3 amino acids: CASSYGTGIEQYF. As DNA, the CDR3 is TGTGCCAGCAGTTACGGGACAGGGATCGAGCAGTACTTC.

The chain combines TRBV24-1 with TRBJ2-7; 10 nucleotides agree with TRBD2. Germline lookup yields CDR1 KGHDR and CDR2 SFDVKD. This CDR3 has 17 residues. J gave up 0 bases and V 5 bases, and 9 bases lay outside the gene matches. The CDR3 reads CATSGQGSSGSSYEQYF. The CDR3 bases are TGTGCCACCAGTGGCCAGGGGTCTAGCGGGAGCTCCTACGAGCAGTACTTC.

This clone was counted between two and nine times. The rearrangement uses TRBV9 and TRBJ1-2; D remains ambiguous. V was pared by 0 bases and J by 2 bases, with 11 bases between. Germline CDR1 and CDR2: SGDLS and YYNGEE. This CDR3 has 15 amino acids. CDR3 sequence: CASSVDAGVNYGYTF. CDR3 sequence (DNA): TGTGCCAGCAGCGTAGATGCGGGAGTCAACTATGGCTACACCTTC.

The genes are TRBV2 and TRBJ2-2; D gene uncertain. This CDR3 has 16 residues. The V and J ends lost 5 bases and 0 bases respectively, with 13 bases between them. The germline V gene encodes CDR1 SNHLY and CDR2 FYNNEI. This chain's CDR3 is CASSIQLPANTGELFF. The CDR3 DNA reads TGTGCCAGCAGTATACAGCTTCCCGCGAACACCGGGGAGCTGTTTTTT. Drawing the rest from reference TRBV2 and TRBJ2-2, the complete variable domain is EPEVTQTPSHQVTQMGQEVILRCVPISNHLYFYWYRQILGQKVEFLVSFYNNEISEKSEIFDDQFSVERPDGSNFTLKIRSTKLEDSAMYFCASSIQLPANTGELFFGEGSRLTVL.